One sample yielded the 20 T cell receptor beta chains listed below, sequenced in a study of cytomegalovirus exposure and HLA in healthy donors. The PCR employed 60 Vbeta primers together with 13 Jbeta primers. The data were produced by immunoSEQ multiplex PCR, yet TCRdb's version contains in-frame clones alone and is incomplete. The repertoire has about 180,000 clones, 76% of them found once; the top ten carry 1.5% to 2%. Input material: PBMCs. The source of these receptors is a man aged 18 to 29 in good health and CMV-seronegative.

The J gene is TRBJ1-1, the V gene TRBV27, with TRBD1 as a possible D gene (5 bases). Trimming removed 6 bases at V and 5 bases at J, with 16 bases between. The CDR3 has 14 amino acids. Germline V gives CDR1 MNHEY, CDR2 SMNVEV (reference sequence). CDR3 amino acids: CASSQGGSWTEAFF. CDR3 nucleotide sequence: TGTGCCAGCAGCCAGGGTGGTTCCTGGACTGAAGCTTTCTTT.

The V and J genes are TRBV9 and TRBJ2-2, with no clear D. There are 12 residues in the CDR3. From germline, CDR1 is SGDLS and CDR2 YYNGEE. Trimming shortened V by 4 bases and J by 3 bases, and 4 bases separated the two germline ends. The CDR3 loop reads CASSPHTGELFF. CDR3 sequence (DNA): TGTGCCAGCAGCCCTCACACCGGGGAGCTGTTTTTT.

V usage is TRBV7-6 and J usage is TRBJ2-1; 9 positions match TRBD2. The ends lost 6 bases at V and 6 bases at J; junction bases unmatched: 6. Germline CDR1 reads SGHVS; CDR2 reads FNYEAQ. The CDR3 totals 14 residues. This CDR3 reads CASSLGREGNEQFF. CDR3 nucleotide sequence: TGTGCCAGCAGTCTCGGGCGGGAGGGCAATGAGCAGTTCTTC.

The chain carries TRBV6-1 and TRBJ2-6, with a possible D match to TRBD1 (5 bases). Per germline, CDR1 MNHNS and CDR2 SASEGT. CDR3 length: 17 amino acids. Trimming shortened V by 1 base and J by 4 bases, and 14 bases separated the two germline ends. For the CDR3, the DNA is TGTGCCAGCAGTGAAGAGAGGACAATAAGGGGGGCCAACGTCCTGACTTTC. Its protein is CASSEERTIRGANVLTF.

The chain links TRBV5-6 to TRBJ2-5; 11 bases fit TRBD2. CDR1 is SGHDT, CDR2 YYEEEE, per germline. V shed 3 bases, J shed 5 bases, and the junction held 3 bases outside the gene matches. The CDR3 extends over 14 amino acids. The CDR3: CASSSSGRQETQYF. In DNA form, the CDR3 reads TGTGCCAGCAGCTCTAGCGGGAGGCAGGAGACCCAGTACTTC.

The V call is TRBV5-1, the J call TRBJ2-1; 11 bases are a match to TRBD2. This CDR3 is 15 amino acids long. Germline trimming cut 4 bases from V and 9 bases from J; bases unmatched to any gene: 9. The germline V gene encodes CDR1 SGHRS and CDR2 YFSETQ. The CDR3 DNA sequence: TGCGCCAGCAGCGCAACTAGCGGGAGTAGTGGTGAGCAGTTCTTC. Residues: CASSATSGSSGEQFF.

The CDR3 here is CASSQEVAREQYF. In DNA, the CDR3 is TGTGCCAGCAGCCAAGAGGTAGCGAGAGAGCAGTACTTC. The chain has TRBV4-2 and TRBJ2-7; perhaps TRBD2 as D (5 bases). The ends were cut back, 0 bases at V and 7 bases at J, with 10 bases in the middle. Germline lookup yields CDR1 LGHNA and CDR2 YNFKEQ. This CDR3 contains 13 residues.

The chain carries TRBV28 and TRBJ1-6; 7 bases align to TRBD1. The J segment lost 7 bases and the V segment lost 9 bases, leaving 9 bases of the junction unmatched. CDR3 length: 14 amino acids. Germline CDR1 is MDHEN and CDR2 is SYDVKM. CDR3: CASLDRVRNSPLHF. For the CDR3, the DNA is TGTGCCAGTCTCGACAGGGTTCGGAATTCACCCCTCCACTTT.

The J gene is TRBJ2-1, the V gene TRBV4-2; 9 bases are shared with TRBD2. In germline, CDR1 is LGHNA, CDR2 YNFKEQ. CDR3 length: 16 residues. The ends lost 0 bases at V and 8 bases at J; junction bases unmatched: 8. The CDR3, as DNA: TGTGCCAGCAGCCAAGACCGAGCGGGGGGCCGCTATGAGCAGTTCTTC. It yields the protein CASSQDRAGGRYEQFF.

The chain combines TRBV15 with TRBJ1-2, with D hard to call. This CDR3 region has 15 residues. Germline V CDR1 and CDR2: LNHNV, YYDKDF (reference sequence). Trimming took off 1 base at V and 8 bases at J, with 17 bases between the two ends. The CDR3, as DNA: TGTGCCACCAGCAGAGGAGGACGGGAGTTTGTGGGCTACACCTTC. This encodes CATSRGGREFVGYTF.

A note on this clone: Relative to the germline gene, one junction end is altered; a read error may explain this. The chain has TRBV23-1 and TRBJ2-7; possibly TRBD2 for D (5 bases). TRBV23-1 is recorded as an ORF, its role being uncertain. The CDR3 contains 13 residues. The CDR3 nucleotides read TGCGCCAGTGGCCGGAGGCGCTCCCACGAGCAGTACTTC. This translates into CASGRRRSHEQYF.

This chain joins TRBV10-3 and TRBJ1-5, with 7 nucleotides matching TRBD1. The CDR3 consists of 14 residues. Germline CDR1 and CDR2: ENHRY and SYGVKD. The V gene end was trimmed by 3 bases and the J gene end by 4 bases; junction bases not matched to a gene: 3. Here the CDR3 DNA reads TGTGCCATCAGTGAACGGGACAGAAATCAGCCCCAGCATTTT. Translation gives CAISERDRNQPQHF.

The chain links TRBV28 to TRBJ1-2, with 10 bases lining up with TRBD1. This CDR3 region has 15 residues. J was trimmed by 4 bases and V by 4 bases; bases with no gene match: 6. Germline-derived CDR1 and CDR2 are MDHEN and SYDVKM. The CDR3 DNA sequence: TGTGCCAGCAGTTCCTCCGGGACAGGGGTCTATGGCTACACCTTC. Its protein product is CASSSSGTGVYGYTF.

The V call is TRBV7-3, the J call TRBJ1-1; D is uncertain. The germline gives CDR1 SGHTA, CDR2 FQGTGA. V was clipped by 5 bases and J by 2 bases, with 9 bases between them. This CDR3 comprises 13 residues. CDR3 protein: CASSPRGNTEAFF. The CDR3 bases are TGTGCCAGCAGCCCCCGCGGTAACACTGAAGCTTTCTTT.

This chain connects TRBV5-1 to TRBJ2-7; D gene unclear. Looked up from germline, CDR1 is SGHRS and CDR2 is YFSETQ. The CDR3 is 14 residues long. Trimming stripped 4 bases from V and 7 bases from J, with 18 bases between. The CDR3 is CASSRISNDGEQYF. The CDR3 DNA reads as TGCGCCAGCAGCCGAATCAGTAACGACGGGGAGCAGTACTTC.

This clone appeared a single time. The genes are TRBV9 and TRBJ2-3, with D possibly TRBD2 on 6 matching bases. Germline CDR1 SGDLS, CDR2 YYNGEE. The CDR3 has 16 amino acids. V was trimmed by 0 bases and J by 6 bases, leaving 17 bases between them. The CDR3 coding sequence is TGTGCCAGCAGCGTAGTGAGCGGGTCGGGAGCGGATACGCAGTATTTT. Protein sequence: CASSVVSGSGADTQYF.

The chain is built from TRBV9 and TRBJ1-2, with D unclear. V was pared by 0 bases and J by 2 bases, with 11 bases between. Germline CDR1 SGDLS, CDR2 YYNGEE. The CDR3 covers 15 residues. The CDR3 nucleotides are TGTGCCAGCAGCGTAGGTGGCGCGGGGAACTATGGCTACACCTTC. Residues: CASSVGGAGNYGYTF. Together with reference TRBV9 and TRBJ1-2, the CDR3 gives the full variable domain: DSGVTQTPKHLITATGQRVTLRCSPRSGDLSVYWYQQSLDQGLQFLIQYYNGEERAKGNILERFSAQQFPDLHSELNLSSLELGDSALYFCASSVGGAGNYGYTFGSGTRLTVV.

The chain combines TRBV30 with TRBJ2-2; perhaps TRBD1 as D (5 bases). V was trimmed by 5 bases and J by 0 bases, leaving 13 bases between them. Looked up from germline, CDR1 is GTSNPN and CDR2 is SVGIG (reference sequence). There are 15 residues in the CDR3. The CDR3 sequence is CAWHAGRANTGELFF. DNA of the CDR3: TGTGCCTGGCACGCCGGCAGGGCGAACACCGGGGAGCTGTTTTTT.

This sequence joins TRBV7-8 and TRBJ2-7; 11 bases line up with TRBD1. This CDR3 contains 14 residues. From germline, CDR1 is SGHVS and CDR2 FQNEAQ. The ends lost 5 bases at V and 9 bases at J; junction bases unmatched: 9. CDR3 nucleotides: TGTGCCAGCAGCGCTGGGACAGGGGGGGGTTCGCAGTACTTC. It specifies CASSAGTGGGSQYF.

Only a few counts were recorded for this clone. This chain links TRBV18 with TRBJ2-5, with D hard to call. This CDR3 is 14 amino acids long. Per the germline V gene, CDR1 is KGHSH and CDR2 is LQKENI. Trimming removed 2 bases at V and 5 bases at J, with 12 bases between. The CDR3 reads CASSPIRSWETQYF. The CDR3 nucleotides are TGTGCCAGCTCACCAATTAGAAGCTGGGAGACCCAGTACTTC. Filled out from reference TRBV18 and TRBJ2-5, the complete variable domain reads NAGVMQNPRHLVRRRGQEARLRCSPMKGHSHVYWYRQLPEEGLKFMVYLQKENIIDESGMPKERFSAEFPKEGPSILRIQQVVRGDSAAYFCASSPIRSWETQYFGPGTRLLVL.